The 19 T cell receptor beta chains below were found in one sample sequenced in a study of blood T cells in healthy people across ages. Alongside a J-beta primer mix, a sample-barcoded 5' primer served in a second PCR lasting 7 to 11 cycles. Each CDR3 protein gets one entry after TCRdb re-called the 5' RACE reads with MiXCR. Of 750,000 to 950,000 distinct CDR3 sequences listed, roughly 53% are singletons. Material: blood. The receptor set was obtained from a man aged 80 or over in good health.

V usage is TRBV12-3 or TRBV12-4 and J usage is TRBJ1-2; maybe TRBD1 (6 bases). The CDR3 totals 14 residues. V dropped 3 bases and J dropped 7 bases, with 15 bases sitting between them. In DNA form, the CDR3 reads TGTGCCAGCAGTTTTCTGTCCGGGGGCAGTGGCTACACCTTC. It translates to CASSFLSGGSGYTF.

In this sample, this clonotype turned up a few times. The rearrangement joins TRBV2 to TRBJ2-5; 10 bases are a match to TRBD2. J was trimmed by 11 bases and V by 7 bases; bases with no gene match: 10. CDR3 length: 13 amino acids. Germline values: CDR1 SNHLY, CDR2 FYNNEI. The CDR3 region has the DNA TGTGCCAGCATGGCGGGACTAGCGAGGTCACAGTACTTC. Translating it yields CASMAGLARSQYF.

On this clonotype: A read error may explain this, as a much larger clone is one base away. The CDR3 sequence: CSARGAAGTSKDEQFF. CDR3 nucleotide sequence: TGCAGTGCTAGAGGAGCTGCCGGGACTAGTAAGGATGAGCAGTTCTTC. V gene TRBV20-1 combines with J gene TRBJ2-1; TRBD2 aligns across 8 bases. This CDR3 is 16 amino acids long. The ends lost 1 base at V and 8 bases at J; junction bases unmatched: 13. Germline CDR1 DFQATT, CDR2 SNEGSKA (reference sequence).

The CDR3 DNA is TGTGCCAGCAGTGACATTGGGGGAATAGGCGGCTACACCTTC. Its translation: CASSDIGGIGGYTF. The chain couples TRBV6-4 to TRBJ1-2; weak D call: TRBD1 (5 bases). The germline V gene encodes CDR1 MRHNA and CDR2 SNTAGT. Trimming shortened V by 2 bases and J by 8 bases, and 15 bases separated the two germline ends. This CDR3 comprises 14 residues.

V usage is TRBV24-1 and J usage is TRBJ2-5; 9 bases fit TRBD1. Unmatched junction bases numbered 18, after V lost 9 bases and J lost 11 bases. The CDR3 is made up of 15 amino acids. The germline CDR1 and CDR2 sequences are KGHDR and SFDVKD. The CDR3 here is CATSPGQGRRNEQYF. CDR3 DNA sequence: TGTGCCACCTCGCCAGGACAGGGGAGGAGGAATGAGCAGTACTTC.

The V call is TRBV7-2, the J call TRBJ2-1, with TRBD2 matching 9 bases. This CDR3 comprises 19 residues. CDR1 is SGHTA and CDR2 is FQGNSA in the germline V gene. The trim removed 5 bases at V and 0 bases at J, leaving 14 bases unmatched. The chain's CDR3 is CASSGRYGSGSLSYNEQFF. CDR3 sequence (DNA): TGTGCCAGCAGCGGACGGTATGGTAGCGGGAGTCTCTCCTACAATGAGCAGTTCTTC.

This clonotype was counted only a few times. The CDR3 loop reads CASSLTGANYGYTF. The CDR3 DNA sequence: TGTGCCAGCAGCTTGACAGGGGCTAACTATGGCTACACCTTC. The gene calls are TRBV7-2 and TRBJ1-2, with 8 bases identical to TRBD1. The CDR3 is 14 amino acids. Germline lookup yields CDR1 SGHTA and CDR2 FQGNSA. V lost 3 bases, J lost 0 bases, and 0 bases stayed unmatched.

As DNA, the CDR3 is TGCGCCAGCGGGACAGGGGGAGTTAGATACGCGTATTTT. It yields the protein CASGTGGVRYAYF. The chain uses TRBV5-1 and TRBJ2-3, with TRBD1 matching 11 bases. Losses at the gene ends were 7 bases for V and 14 bases for J; bases not matched to a gene: 12. The germline CDR1 and CDR2 sequences are SGHRS and YFSETQ. This CDR3 is built from 13 residues.

The CDR3 region is CASSQKRGGSYEQYF. The CDR3, as DNA: TGTGCCAGCAGTCAAAAGCGGGGGGGTTCCTACGAGCAGTACTTC. This sequence joins TRBV27 and TRBJ2-7; 10 bases map to TRBD2. V shed 5 bases, J shed 1 base, and the junction held 5 bases outside the gene matches. This CDR3 is 15 amino acids long. The germline gives CDR1 MNHEY, CDR2 SMNVEV (reference sequence).

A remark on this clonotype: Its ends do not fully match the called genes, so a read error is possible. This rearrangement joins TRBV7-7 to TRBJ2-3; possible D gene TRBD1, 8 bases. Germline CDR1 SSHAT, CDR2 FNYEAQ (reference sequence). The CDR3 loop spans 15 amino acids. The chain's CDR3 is CASSLAAGGQDTQYF. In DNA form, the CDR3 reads TGTGCTAGCAGCCTAGCGGCAGGGGGCCAAGATACGCAGTATTTT.

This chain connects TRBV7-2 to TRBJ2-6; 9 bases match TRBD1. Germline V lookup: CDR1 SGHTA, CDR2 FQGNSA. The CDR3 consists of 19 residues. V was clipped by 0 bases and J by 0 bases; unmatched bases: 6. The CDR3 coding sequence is TGTGCCAGCAGCTTAGCGGGAGGGACAGGGCGCTCTGGGGCCAACGTCCTGACTTTC. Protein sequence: CASSLAGGTGRSGANVLTF.

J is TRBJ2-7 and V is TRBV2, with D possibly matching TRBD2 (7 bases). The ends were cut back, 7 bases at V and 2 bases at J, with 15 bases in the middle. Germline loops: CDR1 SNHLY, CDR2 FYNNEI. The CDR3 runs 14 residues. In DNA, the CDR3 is TGTGCCAGCAAAGGGGGGGTGGCCACCTACGAGCAGTACTTC. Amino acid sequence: CASKGGVATYEQYF.

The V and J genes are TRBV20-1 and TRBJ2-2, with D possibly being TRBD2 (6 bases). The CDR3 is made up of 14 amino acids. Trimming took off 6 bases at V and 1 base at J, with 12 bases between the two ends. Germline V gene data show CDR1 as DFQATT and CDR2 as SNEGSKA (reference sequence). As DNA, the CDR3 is TGCAGTGCCCCCGGGCGGGGGAACACCGGGGAGCTGTTTTTT. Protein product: CSAPGRGNTGELFF.

This CDR3 is CATSDRTGQETQYF. DNA of the CDR3: TGTGCCACCAGTGACCGGACAGGGCAAGAGACCCAGTACTTC. The V call is TRBV24-1, the J call TRBJ2-5; the match to TRBD1 covers 8 bases. CDR1 is KGHDR and CDR2 is SFDVKD in the germline V gene. V gave up 4 bases and J gave up 2 bases; unmatched junction bases: 2. This CDR3 has 14 amino acids.

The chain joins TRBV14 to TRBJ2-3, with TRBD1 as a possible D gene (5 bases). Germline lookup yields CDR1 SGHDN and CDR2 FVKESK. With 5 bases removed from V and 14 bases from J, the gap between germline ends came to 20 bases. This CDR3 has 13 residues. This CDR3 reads CASSLGPGRYAYF. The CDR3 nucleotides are TGTGCCAGCAGCTTGGGGCCAGGAAGATACGCGTATTTT.

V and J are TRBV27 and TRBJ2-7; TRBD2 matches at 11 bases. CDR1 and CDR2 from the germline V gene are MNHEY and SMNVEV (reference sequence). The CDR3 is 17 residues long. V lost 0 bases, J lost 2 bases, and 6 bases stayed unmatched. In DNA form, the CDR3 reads TGTGCCAGCAGTTTATCAGGGACTAGCGGCCCAGCCTACGAGCAGTACTTC. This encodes CASSLSGTSGPAYEQYF.

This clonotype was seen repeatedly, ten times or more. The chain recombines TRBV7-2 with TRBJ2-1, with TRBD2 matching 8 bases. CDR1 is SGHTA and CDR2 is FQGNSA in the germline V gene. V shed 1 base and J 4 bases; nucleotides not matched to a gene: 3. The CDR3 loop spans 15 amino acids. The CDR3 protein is CASSLVLADYNEQFF. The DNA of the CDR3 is TGTGCCAGCAGCTTAGTACTAGCGGATTACAATGAGCAGTTCTTC.

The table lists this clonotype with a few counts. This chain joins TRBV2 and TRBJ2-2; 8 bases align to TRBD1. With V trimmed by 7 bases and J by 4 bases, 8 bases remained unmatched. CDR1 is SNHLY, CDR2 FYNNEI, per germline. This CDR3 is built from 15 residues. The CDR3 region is CASTDRGSVTGELFF. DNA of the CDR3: TGTGCCAGCACCGACAGGGGTTCTGTCACCGGGGAGCTGTTTTTT. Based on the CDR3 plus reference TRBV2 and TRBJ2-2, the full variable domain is EPEVTQTPSHQVTQMGQEVILRCVPISNHLYFYWYRQILGQKVEFLVSFYNNEISEKSEIFDDQFSVERPDGSNFTLKIRSTKLEDSAMYFCASTDRGSVTGELFFGEGSRLTVL.

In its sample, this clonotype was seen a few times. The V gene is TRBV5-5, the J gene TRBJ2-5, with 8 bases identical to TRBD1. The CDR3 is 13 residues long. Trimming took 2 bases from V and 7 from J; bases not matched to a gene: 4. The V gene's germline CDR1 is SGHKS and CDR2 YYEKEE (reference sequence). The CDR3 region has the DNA TGTGCCAGCAGCTTACAGGGGGAAAGGACCCAGTACTTC. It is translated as CASSLQGERTQYF.